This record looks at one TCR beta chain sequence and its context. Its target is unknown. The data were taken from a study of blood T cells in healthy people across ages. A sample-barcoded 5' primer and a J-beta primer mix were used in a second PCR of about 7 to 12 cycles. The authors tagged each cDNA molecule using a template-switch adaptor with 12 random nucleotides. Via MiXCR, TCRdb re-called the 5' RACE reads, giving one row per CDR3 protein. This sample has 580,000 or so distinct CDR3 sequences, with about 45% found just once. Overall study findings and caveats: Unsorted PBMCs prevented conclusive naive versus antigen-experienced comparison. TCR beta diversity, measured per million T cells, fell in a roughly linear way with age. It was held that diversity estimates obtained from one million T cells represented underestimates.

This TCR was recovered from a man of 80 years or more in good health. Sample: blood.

The chain's CDR3 is CASSPSYGLLSTGELFF. Written as DNA, the CDR3 is TGTGCCAGCAGCCCAAGCTACGGACTCCTGAGCACCGGGGAGCTGTTTTTT. V usage is TRBV7-3 and J usage is TRBJ2-2, with a weak D call TRBD2 (5 bases). Germline CDR1 is SGHTA and CDR2 is FQGTGA. V lost 5 bases, J lost 4 bases, and 20 bases lay in between. CDR3 length: 17 amino acids.